A selection of T cell receptor beta chains follows, all from one sample in a study of T-cell memory formation after mild COVID-19. Each CDR3 protein gets one entry after TCRdb re-called the 5' RACE reads with MiXCR. This repertoire shows 300,000 to 350,000 distinct CDR3 sequences, approximately 19% found once; its top ten account for under 25%. The specimen was PBMCs or a T cell subset sorted from them (not recorded which). The source is a man between 18 and 35 years old who had mild COVID-19 (a few samples of this study predate the infection). Cell type and time point are not known. Each CDR3 is given with its conserved first and last residue. The D gene is left open where the match is weak. Clone sizes are given selectively: once, few, many, or a class where the clone is expanded.

TRBJ1-2 many TRBV3-1 . TGTGCCAGGGGTCTTCGACAGTGTGGCTACACCTTC CARGLRQCGYTF
TRBJ2-5 . TRBV9 TRBD1 TGTGCCAGCAGCGTAACTCCCGAGGGGGCGCGGGAGACCCAGTACTTC CASSVTPEGARETQYF
TRBJ1-4 . TRBV30 . TGTGCCTGGAGTGTACGGGGGGGCACTGAAAAACTGTTTTTT CAWSVRGGTEKLFF
TRBJ2-1 few TRBV7-2 . TGTGCCACCCATGGGGCAGGGTACAATGAGCAGTTCTTC CATHGAGYNEQFF
TRBJ1-1 few TRBV6-2/TRBV6-3 TRBD1 TGTGCCAGCACCACAGGGGCTGAAGCTTTCTTT CASTTGAEAFF
TRBJ2-5 few TRBV11-2 . TGTGCCAGCAGCTATGACAGGAGAGGGTGGGAGACCCAGTACTTC CASSYDRRGWETQYF
TRBJ2-3 few TRBV20-1 TRBD2 TGCAGTTCTTCCCCGGGGGGACTCACAGATACGCAGTATTTT CSSSPGGLTDTQYF
TRBJ1-1 . TRBV3-1 . TGTGCCAGCAGCCATCGCCCGAACACTGAAGCTTTCTTT CASSHRPNTEAFF
TRBJ2-7 few TRBV29-1 TRBD1 TGCAGCGTTGAAGAAGGTGACAGGGTCGAGCAGTACTTC CSVEEGDRVEQYF
TRBJ2-7 . TRBV20-1 TRBD1 TGCAGTGCTAGAGATCTGATCGGGGACAGGGACTCCTACGAGCAGTACTTC CSARDLIGDRDSYEQYF
TRBJ1-1 few TRBV20-1 . TGCAGTGCTAGACAGCCGCAAGCTTTCTTT CSARQPQAFF
TRBJ1-2 . TRBV7-2 . TGTGCCAGCAGCTTAGTCGAGGGTCTGAACTATGGCTACACCTTC CASSLVEGLNYGYTF
TRBJ1-4 few TRBV12-3/TRBV12-4 . TGTGCCAGCAGCCCCGCGAGGGAAAAACTGTTTTTT CASSPAREKLFF
TRBJ2-3 . TRBV7-9 . TGTGCCAGCAGCTTAGCGGTGGGGAGCACAGATACGCAGTATTTT CASSLAVGSTDTQYF
TRBJ2-5 few TRBV4-2 . TGTGCCAGCAGCCAAGCGGTGGGCCAGGGACGATGGGAGACCCAGTACTTC CASSQAVGQGRWETQYF
TRBJ1-4 many TRBV27 . TGTGCCAGCAGCCCCGGGGGGGAACTGTTTTTT CASSPGGELFF
TRBJ1-4 . TRBV9 . TGTGCCAGCGAGCTTTTGGCAACTAATGAAAAACTGTTTTTT CASELLATNEKLFF
TRBJ2-3 . TRBV7-9 TRBD2 TGTGCCAGCAGCTCCCTAGCGGGGGTTGGAGATACGCAGTATTTT CASSSLAGVGDTQYF
TRBJ2-5 few TRBV7-2 . TGTGCCAGCAGCTTGGATGGGAGAGGGACCCAGTACTTC CASSLDGRGTQYF
TRBJ2-4 . TRBV6-2/TRBV6-3 . TGTGCCAGCAGTCAGACACTAGCCAAAAACATTCAGTACTTC CASSQTLAKNIQYF
TRBJ2-3 . TRBV6-4 . TGTGCCAGCAGCCCGGCCCAGGAAGCCGATACGCAGTATTTT CASSPAQEADTQYF
TRBJ2-7 . TRBV7-2 TRBD2 TGTGCCAGCAGTTCTACCGCGGGAGACGAGCAGTACTTC CASSSTAGDEQYF
TRBJ1-2 . TRBV6-2/TRBV6-3 . TGTGCCAGCAGTTACTCGCAGTACTATGGCTACACCTTC CASSYSQYYGYTF
TRBJ2-2 few TRBV11-2 . TGTGCCAGCAGTTTGGCAGGGGCTGGTCGCCTGTTTTTT CASSLAGAGRLFF
TRBJ2-2 . TRBV5-1 . TGCGCCAGCAGCTTGGTCCCAGACACCGGGGAGCTGTTTTTT CASSLVPDTGELFF
TRBJ1-1 . TRBV20-1 . TGCAGTGCCAGATTGGGTCAGGATGAAGCTTTCTTT CSARLGQDEAFF
TRBJ2-7 few TRBV12-3/TRBV12-4 . TGTGCCAGCTCCCCACAGGGTGGGGCCCACGAGCAGTACTTC CASSPQGGAHEQYF
TRBJ1-2 many TRBV6-1 . TGTGCCAGCAGTGAGGGTTGGGAAGCGAATGGCTACACCTTC CASSEGWEANGYTF
TRBJ2-1 few TRBV24-1 TRBD1 TGTGCCACCAGTGATTTGGGCACAGGGGGCCTTTCTGAGCAGTTCTTC CATSDLGTGGLSEQFF
TRBJ1-1 . TRBV5-1 TRBD1 TGCGACAGCAGCTGGCGACAGGGCCGCCTGGGCGCTTTCTTT CDSSWRQGRLGAFF
TRBJ1-2 . TRBV5-1 . TGCGCCAGCAGTCCCGGACAGTCGTCGGGGGATGGCTACACCTTC CASSPGQSSGDGYTF
TRBJ2-3 many TRBV24-1 TRBD2 TGTGCCACCAGTGATGACAGGACTAGCGCAGATACGCAGTATTTT CATSDDRTSADTQYF
TRBJ2-1 . TRBV7-3 TRBD2 TGTGCCAGCACGAGAAGGGGCCGGCGGGAGGGCGACAATGAGCAGTTCTTC CASTRRGRREGDNEQFF
TRBJ1-5 few TRBV30 . TGTGCCTGGAGTGTCGAGGGGAATCAGCCCCAGCATTTT CAWSVEGNQPQHF
TRBJ2-4 few TRBV5-1 TRBD1 TGCGCCAGCAGCCCGGGACAGCCCATGACTTTTGCCAAAAACATTCAGTACTTC CASSPGQPMTFAKNIQYF
TRBJ2-3 few TRBV20-1 . TGCAGTGCTAGGCGGGGGCCTAGCACAGATACGCAGTATTTT CSARRGPSTDTQYF
TRBJ2-7 few TRBV6-5 TRBD2 TGTGCCAGCAGTTACTCGGTCCCGGGAGGGTATTACGAGCAGTACTTC CASSYSVPGGYYEQYF
TRBJ2-4 few TRBV7-9 . TGTGCCAGCAGCTCTACAGGGGGAGGACTAGGGGACATTCAGTACTTC CASSSTGGGLGDIQYF
TRBJ2-3 few TRBV6-2/TRBV6-3 TRBD2 TGTGCCAGCGGGACTACTAGCACAGATACGCAGTATTTT CASGTTSTDTQYF
TRBJ2-2 . TRBV29-1 . TGCAGCGTAGGGGACCAGACTTACAGTAACACCGGGGAGCTGTTTTTT CSVGDQTYSNTGELFF
TRBJ2-5 . TRBV4-1 . TGCGCCAGCAGCCAAGTGAATGGGGAGACCCAGTACTTC CASSQVNGETQYF
TRBJ1-6 once TRBV27 TRBD1 TGTGCCAGCAGTCAAAGGGGGCAGGAGGGTAATTCACCCCTCCACTTT CASSQRGQEGNSPLHF
TRBJ2-5 . TRBV5-1 TRBD2 TGCGCCAGCAGCCCGCGGGGGGAACAAGAGACCCAGTACTTC CASSPRGEQETQYF
TRBJ2-1 many TRBV7-3 TRBD2 TGTGCCAGCAGCCGGGGGGGAAGCTCCTACAATGAGCAGTTCTTC CASSRGGSSYNEQFF
TRBJ1-6 . TRBV2 . TGTGCCACAACGGGACCCCATAATTCACCCCTCCACTTT CATTGPHNSPLHF
TRBJ2-7 . TRBV19 . TGTGCTAACCAGGGGGGAGTCGGGGAGCAGTACTTC CANQGGVGEQYF
TRBJ2-3 . TRBV7-2 . TGTGCCAGCAGCTCGGGCCCCGAGCAGTATTTT CASSSGPEQYF
TRBJ2-3 few TRBV9 . TGTGCCAGCAGCCTAGCGAGATGGGGAACAGATACGCAGTATTTT CASSLARWGTDTQYF
TRBJ1-3 few TRBV27 . TGTGCCAGCAGTCCACGGATTGGGTCTGGAAACACCATATATTTT CASSPRIGSGNTIYF
TRBJ2-7 . TRBV7-8 TRBD1 TGTGCCAGCAGCTCCCCGCGGTACCGGGACAGGGGCCACGAGCAGTACTTC CASSSPRYRDRGHEQYF
TRBJ2-3 many TRBV5-1 . TGCGCCAGCAGCGCCGGGACCGCTAGCACAGATACGCAGTATTTT CASSAGTASTDTQYF
TRBJ2-1 . TRBV30 . TGTGCCTGGAGTGGGGGCCTGTGGGGTGAGCAGTTCTTC CAWSGGLWGEQFF
TRBJ2-3 . TRBV7-3 . TGTGCCAGCAGCTTGTTTGCAGATACGCAGTATTTT CASSLFADTQYF
TRBJ1-5 . TRBV27 TRBD1 TGTGCCAGCAGCCATCCCGGGACAGGCGGCCAGCCCCAGCATTTT CASSHPGTGGQPQHF
TRBJ2-7 few TRBV12-3/TRBV12-4 . TGTGCCAGCAGTTTAGGGCAGGGGCTACACGAGCAGTACTTC CASSLGQGLHEQYF
TRBJ1-1 . TRBV12-3/TRBV12-4 . TGTGCCAGCAGTTCGACCGTCCGGGGATCGAACACTGAAGCTTTCTTT CASSSTVRGSNTEAFF
TRBJ1-2 . TRBV7-2 . TGTGCCAGCAGCTTAGATGCCCGGGTCGGGGATGGCTACACCTTC CASSLDARVGDGYTF